The 8 T cell receptor beta chains listed next were all sequenced from one sample in a study of post-analysis software for immune sequencing data. General study results and limits: Controls had lower frequencies than patients of four or five TRBV segments, which included TRBV5-6, TRBV5-1 and TRBV20-1.

Sequencing libraries made from TCR beta cDNA carried unique molecular identifiers. MiXCR, applied by TCRdb to the PCR reads, yields one record per CDR3 protein. In the table there are fewer than 850,000 distinct CDR3 sequences, 46% of which are singletons. Antigens of these TCRs are unknown. Sequencing was carried out using blood. Receptor source: a girl between 5 and 17 years old with multiple sclerosis.

This clonotype was seen only a few times. V usage is TRBV7-2 and J usage is TRBJ2-5; TRBD2 is a possible D gene (6 bases). V dropped 4 bases and J dropped 5 bases, with 20 bases sitting between them. CDR3 length equals 16 residues. From germline, CDR1 is SGHTA and CDR2 FQGNSA. The CDR3: CASSSLRTIRGETQYF. CDR3 nucleotide sequence: TGTGCCAGCAGCTCACTCCGGACTATCCGGGGGGAGACCCAGTACTTC.

This chain joins TRBV6-1 and TRBJ2-1, with 8 bases fitting TRBD2. The germline CDR1 and CDR2 sequences are MNHNS and SASEGT. CDR3 length: 15 amino acids. Unmatched junction bases numbered 7, after V lost 1 base and J lost 8 bases. The CDR3 is CASSEGSGNIYEQFF. CDR3 nucleotides: TGTGCCAGCAGTGAAGGTAGCGGGAATATCTATGAGCAGTTCTTC.

This clonotype was counted once. V usage is TRBV5-1 and J usage is TRBJ2-6, with 7 nucleotides matching TRBD1. Trimming cost V 1 base and J 4 bases; bases outside gene matches: 5. Per the germline V gene, CDR1 is SGHRS and CDR2 is YFSETQ. The CDR3 loop spans 16 amino acids. The CDR3 reads CASSLRQGDGANVLTF. CDR3 DNA: TGCGCCAGCAGCTTGAGACAGGGAGACGGGGCCAACGTCCTGACTTTC. Using reference TRBV5-1 and TRBJ2-6 for the parts outside the CDR3, the full variable domain is KAGVTQTPRYLIKTRGQQVTLSCSPISGHRSVSWYQQTPGQGLQFLFEYFSETQRNKGNFPGRFSGRQFSNSRSEMNVSTLELGDSALYLCASSLRQGDGANVLTFGAGSRLTVL.

The count of this clonotype is one. The chain is built from TRBV7-3 and TRBJ2-3; D is unclear. With 3 bases removed from V and 3 bases from J, the gap between germline ends came to 16 bases. There are 16 residues in the CDR3. From germline, CDR1 is SGHTA and CDR2 FQGTGA. CDR3 sequence (DNA): TGTGCCAGCAGCTTGAGCCGCTCGCCGCCAACAGATACGCAGTATTTT. Translated: CASSLSRSPPTDTQYF.

The chain recombines TRBV29-1 with TRBJ2-1; 10 bases line up with TRBD2. The trim removed 7 bases at V and 6 bases at J, leaving 9 bases unmatched. Germline loops: CDR1 SQVTM, CDR2 ANQGSEA. The CDR3 spans 14 residues. CDR3 DNA: TGCAGCGGCCTTAGCGGGAGGAATTCCAATGAGCAGTTCTTC. Amino acids: CSGLSGRNSNEQFF.

A few counts support this clonotype. V is TRBV2 and J is TRBJ2-7; no clear D gene. This CDR3 region has 12 residues. V lost 8 bases, J lost 6 bases, and 14 bases lay in between. CDR1 is SNHLY and CDR2 is FYNNEI in the germline V gene. In DNA form, the CDR3 reads TGTGCCAGCTCAGGCTCCTCGTCCGAGCAGTACTTC. Protein product: CASSGSSSEQYF.

Notes on this clonotype: With a much larger clone just one base away, this may be a read error. The chain has TRBV15 and TRBJ2-3; D is unresolved. From germline, CDR1 is LNHNV and CDR2 YYDKDF (reference sequence). The CDR3 is made up of 19 amino acids. CDR3 bases: TGTGCCACCAGTACCGCTGGGCCGGGTGATTTTAGGTACACAGATGCGCAGTATTTT. Amino acid sequence: CATSTAGPGDFRYTDAQYF.

The chain couples TRBV7-8 to TRBJ2-3; D is possibly TRBD2 (6 bases). The CDR3 is made up of 16 amino acids. CDR1 is SGHVS, CDR2 FQNEAQ, per germline. V lost 10 bases, J lost 2 bases, and 22 bases lay in between. The CDR3 nucleotides read TGTGCCAACCGCCCGGGTAGGAGGGCGAACACAGATACGCAGTATTTT. It translates to CANRPGRRANTDTQYF. Full variable domain (missing parts from reference TRBV7-8 and TRBJ2-3): GAGVSQSPRYKVAKRGQDVALRCDPISGHVSLFWYQQALGQGPEFLTYFQNEAQLDKSGLPSDRFFAERPEGSVSTLKIQRTQQEDSAVYLCANRPGRRANTDTQYFGPGTRLTVL.